This T cell receptor (beta chain) was sequenced in a study of blood T cell repertoires in COVID-19. Study-wide background: T cells, B-cell-depleted T cells, or PBMCs provided the cDNA or gDNA that served as material.

Using immunoSEQ multiplex PCR, the repertoire was profiled, and TCRdb retains in-frame clones only, with some absent. The sample lists roughly 270,000 clones, around 85% occurring once. The CDR3 runs to 17 residues. Looked up from germline, CDR1 is LGHNA and CDR2 is YSLEER. V was shortened by 1 base and J by 3 bases, with 15 bases between the two germline ends. Recruits, aged 18 to 89 years, lived in 24 US areas. This clone showed up just a few times. The sequencing input was PBMCs or T cells enriched from blood (not recorded which). This rearrangement joins TRBV4-3 to TRBJ2-2; the D gene is possibly TRBD1 (6 bases). The sequence came from a woman aged 50 to 65 who had recovered from COVID-19. The CDR3, as DNA: TGCGCCAGCAGCCAAGTTGCAGGTACAGGGCACACCGGGGAGCTGTTTTTT. Translated, it gives CASSQVAGTGHTGELFF.